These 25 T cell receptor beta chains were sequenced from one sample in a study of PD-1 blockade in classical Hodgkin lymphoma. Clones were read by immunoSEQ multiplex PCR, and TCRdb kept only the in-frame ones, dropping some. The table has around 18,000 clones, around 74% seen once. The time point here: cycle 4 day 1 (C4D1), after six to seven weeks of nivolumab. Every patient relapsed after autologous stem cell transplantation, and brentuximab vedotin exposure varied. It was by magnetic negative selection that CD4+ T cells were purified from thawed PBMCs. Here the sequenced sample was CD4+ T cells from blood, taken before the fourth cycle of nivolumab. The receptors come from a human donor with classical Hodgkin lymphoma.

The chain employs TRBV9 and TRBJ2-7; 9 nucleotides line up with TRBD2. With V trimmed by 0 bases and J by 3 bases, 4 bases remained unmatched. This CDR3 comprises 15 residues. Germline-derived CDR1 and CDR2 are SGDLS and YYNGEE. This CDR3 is CASSVDPSGIYEQYF. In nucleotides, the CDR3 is TGTGCCAGCAGCGTAGACCCTAGCGGGATCTACGAGCAGTACTTC.

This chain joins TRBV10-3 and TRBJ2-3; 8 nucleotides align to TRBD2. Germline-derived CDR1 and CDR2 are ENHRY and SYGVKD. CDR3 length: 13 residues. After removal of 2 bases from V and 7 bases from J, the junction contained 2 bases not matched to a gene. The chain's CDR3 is CAISEREGYTQYF. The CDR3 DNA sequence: TGTGCCATCAGTGAGCGGGAGGGGTATACGCAGTATTTT.

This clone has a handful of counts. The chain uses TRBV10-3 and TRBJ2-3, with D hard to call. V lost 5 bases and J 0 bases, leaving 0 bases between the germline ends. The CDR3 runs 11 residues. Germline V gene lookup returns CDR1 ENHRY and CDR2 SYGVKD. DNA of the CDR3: TGTGCCATCAGTAGCACAGATACGCAGTATTTT. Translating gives CAISSTDTQYF.

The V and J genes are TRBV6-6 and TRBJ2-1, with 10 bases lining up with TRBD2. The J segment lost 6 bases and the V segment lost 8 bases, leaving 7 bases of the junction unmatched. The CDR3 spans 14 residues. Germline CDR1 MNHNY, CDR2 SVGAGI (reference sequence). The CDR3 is CASVIAGGGNEQFF. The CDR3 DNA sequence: TGTGCCAGCGTAATAGCGGGAGGAGGCAATGAGCAGTTCTTC.

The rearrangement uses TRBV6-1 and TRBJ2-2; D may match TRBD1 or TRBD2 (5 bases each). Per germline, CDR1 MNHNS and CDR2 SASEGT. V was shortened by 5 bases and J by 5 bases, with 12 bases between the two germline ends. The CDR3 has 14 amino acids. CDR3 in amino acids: CASSSGTGTGELFF. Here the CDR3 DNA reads TGTGCCAGCAGTTCAGGGACCGGGACCGGGGAGCTGTTTTTT.

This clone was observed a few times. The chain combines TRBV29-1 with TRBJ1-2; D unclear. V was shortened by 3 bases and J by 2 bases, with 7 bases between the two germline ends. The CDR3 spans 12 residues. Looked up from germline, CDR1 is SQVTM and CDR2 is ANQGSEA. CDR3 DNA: TGCAGCGTTGAGCCCGGGAACTATGGCTACACCTTC. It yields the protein CSVEPGNYGYTF.

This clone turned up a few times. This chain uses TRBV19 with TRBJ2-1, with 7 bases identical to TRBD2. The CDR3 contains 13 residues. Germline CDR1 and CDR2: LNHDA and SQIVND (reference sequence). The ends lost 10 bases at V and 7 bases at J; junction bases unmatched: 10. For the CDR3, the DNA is TGTGCCACCCTTGCGGGCGGGAGTAATGAGCAGTTCTTC. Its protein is CATLAGGSNEQFF.

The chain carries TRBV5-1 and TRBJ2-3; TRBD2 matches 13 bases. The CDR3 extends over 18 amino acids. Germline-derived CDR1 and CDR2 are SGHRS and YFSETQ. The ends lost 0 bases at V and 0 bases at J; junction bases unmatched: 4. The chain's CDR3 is CASSLVGLAGISTDTQYF. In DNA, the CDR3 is TGCGCCAGCAGCTTGGTGGGACTAGCGGGGATTAGCACAGATACGCAGTATTTT.

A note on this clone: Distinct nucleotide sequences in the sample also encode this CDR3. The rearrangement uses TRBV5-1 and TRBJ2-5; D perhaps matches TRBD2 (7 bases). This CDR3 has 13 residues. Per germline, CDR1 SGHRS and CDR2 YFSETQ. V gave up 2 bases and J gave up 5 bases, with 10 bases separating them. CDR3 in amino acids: CASSLQGGETQYF. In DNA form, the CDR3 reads TGCGCCAGCAGCTTACAGGGAGGGGAGACCCAGTACTTC.

The CDR3 nucleotides are TGTGCCAGTACCGGGACTAGCGGGAGGAATGAGCAGTTCTTC. This gives the protein CASTGTSGRNEQFF. The chain employs TRBV19 and TRBJ2-1; the match to TRBD2 covers 15 bases. The CDR3 totals 14 residues. Germline V gene data show CDR1 as LNHDA and CDR2 as SQIVND (reference sequence). V shed 7 bases, J shed 7 bases, and the junction held 2 bases outside the gene matches.

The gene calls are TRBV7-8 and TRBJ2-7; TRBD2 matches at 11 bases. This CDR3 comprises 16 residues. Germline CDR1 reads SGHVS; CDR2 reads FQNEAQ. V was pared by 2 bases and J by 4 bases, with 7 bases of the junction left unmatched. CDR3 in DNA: TGTGCCAGCAGCTTATACCGGCTAGCGGGAGGTTACGAGCAGTACTTC. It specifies CASSLYRLAGGYEQYF.

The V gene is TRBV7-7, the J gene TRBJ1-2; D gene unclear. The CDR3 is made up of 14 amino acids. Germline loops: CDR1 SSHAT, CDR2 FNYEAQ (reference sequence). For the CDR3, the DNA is TGTGTCGTCCGGACGGAGGGCGGTAACTATGGCTACACCTTC. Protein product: CVVRTEGGNYGYTF.

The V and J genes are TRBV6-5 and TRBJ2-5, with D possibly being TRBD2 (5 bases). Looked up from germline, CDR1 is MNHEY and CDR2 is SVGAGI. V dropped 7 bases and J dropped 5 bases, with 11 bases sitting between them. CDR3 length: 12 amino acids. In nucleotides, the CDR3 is TGTGCCAGCACTAGCCACAGTGAGACCCAGTACTTC. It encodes CASTSHSETQYF.

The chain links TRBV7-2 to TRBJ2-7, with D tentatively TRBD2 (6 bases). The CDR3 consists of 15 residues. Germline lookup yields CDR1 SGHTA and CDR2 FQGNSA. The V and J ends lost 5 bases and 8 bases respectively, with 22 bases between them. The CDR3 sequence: CASSPHPGVESKQYF. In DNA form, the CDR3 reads TGTGCCAGCAGCCCGCATCCGGGAGTGGAAAGCAAGCAGTACTTC. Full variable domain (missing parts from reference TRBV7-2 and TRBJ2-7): GAGVSQSPSNKVTEKGKDVELRCDPISGHTALYWYRQSLGQGLEFLIYFQGNSAPDKSGLPSDRFSAERTGGSVSTLTIQRTQQEDSAVYLCASSPHPGVESKQYFGPGTRLTVT.

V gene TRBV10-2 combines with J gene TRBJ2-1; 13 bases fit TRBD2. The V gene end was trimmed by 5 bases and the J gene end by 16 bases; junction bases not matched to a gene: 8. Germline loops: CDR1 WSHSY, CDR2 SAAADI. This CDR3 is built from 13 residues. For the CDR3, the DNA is TGCGCCAGCAGTCTGATACTAGCGGGGGGGTTTTTCTTC. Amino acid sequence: CASSLILAGGFFF.

The CDR3 loop reads CAISQNSYEQYF. The CDR3 DNA sequence: TGTGCCATCAGTCAAAATTCCTACGAGCAGTACTTC. V is TRBV10-3 and J is TRBJ2-7; D remains unclear. V was clipped by 5 bases and J by 1 base, with 6 bases between them. Looked up from germline, CDR1 is ENHRY and CDR2 is SYGVKD. The CDR3 is 12 amino acids.

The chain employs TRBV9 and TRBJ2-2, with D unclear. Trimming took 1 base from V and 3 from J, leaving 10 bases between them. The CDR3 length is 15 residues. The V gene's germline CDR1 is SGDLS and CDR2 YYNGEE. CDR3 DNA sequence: TGTGCCAGCAGCGTACTCGGAACTTACACCGGGGAGCTGTTTTTT. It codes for CASSVLGTYTGELFF.

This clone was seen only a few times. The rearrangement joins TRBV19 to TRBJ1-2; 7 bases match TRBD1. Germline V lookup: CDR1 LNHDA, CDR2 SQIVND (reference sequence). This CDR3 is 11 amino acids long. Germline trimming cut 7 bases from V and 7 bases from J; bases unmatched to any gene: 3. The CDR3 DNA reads TGTGCCAGTAACAGGGGCTCTGGCTACACCTTC. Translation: CASNRGSGYTF. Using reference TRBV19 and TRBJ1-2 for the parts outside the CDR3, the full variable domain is DGGITQSPKYLFRKEGQNVTLSCEQNLNHDAMYWYRQDPGQGLRLIYYSQIVNDFQKGDIAEGYSVSREKKESFPLTVTSAQKNPTAFYLCASNRGSGYTFGSGTRLTVV.

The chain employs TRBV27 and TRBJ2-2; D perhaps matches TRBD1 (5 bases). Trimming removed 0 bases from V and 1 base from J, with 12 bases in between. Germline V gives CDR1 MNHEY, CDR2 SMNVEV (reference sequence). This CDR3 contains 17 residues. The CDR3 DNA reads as TGTGCCAGCAGTTTATCACGGACACGCCGGAACACCGGGGAGCTGTTTTTT. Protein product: CASSLSRTRRNTGELFF.

The CDR3 protein is CASSLQGPHSGANVLTF. Here the CDR3 DNA reads TGTGCCAGCTCACTACAGGGTCCCCACTCTGGGGCCAACGTCCTGACTTTC. V is TRBV18 and J is TRBJ2-6, with TRBD1 as a possible D gene (6 bases). There are 17 residues in the CDR3. The germline V and J ends were trimmed by 4 bases and 0 bases, with 13 bases remaining between them. Germline lookup yields CDR1 KGHSH and CDR2 LQKENI.

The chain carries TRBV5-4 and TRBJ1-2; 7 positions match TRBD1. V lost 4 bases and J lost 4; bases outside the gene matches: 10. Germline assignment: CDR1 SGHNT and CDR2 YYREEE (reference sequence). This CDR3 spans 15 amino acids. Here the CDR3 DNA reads TGTGCCAGCAGCCCCGGGGAGGGGGCTTTCTATGGCTACACCTTC. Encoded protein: CASSPGEGAFYGYTF.

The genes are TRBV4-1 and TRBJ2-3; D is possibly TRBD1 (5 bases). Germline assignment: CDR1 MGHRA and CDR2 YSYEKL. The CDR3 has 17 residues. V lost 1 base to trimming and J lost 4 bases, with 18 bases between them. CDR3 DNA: TGCGCCAGCAGCCAAGCCCCCAGGGAAGCACTGCCAGATACGCAGTATTTT. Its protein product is CASSQAPREALPDTQYF.

CDR3 residues: CASSLGAGVEKLFF. The CDR3 nucleotides read TGTGCCAGCAGCTTAGGGGCAGGAGTTGAAAAACTGTTTTTT. V and J are TRBV7-9 and TRBJ1-4; D is ambiguous. CDR3 size: 14 residues. Per the germline V gene, CDR1 is SEHNR and CDR2 is FQNEAQ (reference sequence). V was cut by 1 base and J by 7 bases, with 10 bases left in between.

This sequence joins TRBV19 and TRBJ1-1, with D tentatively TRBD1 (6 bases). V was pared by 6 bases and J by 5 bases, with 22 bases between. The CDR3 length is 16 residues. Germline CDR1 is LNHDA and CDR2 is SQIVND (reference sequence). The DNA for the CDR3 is TGTGCCAGTAGGGCCAGGGACAATGGGATCGGTACTGAAGCTTTCTTT. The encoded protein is CASRARDNGIGTEAFF.

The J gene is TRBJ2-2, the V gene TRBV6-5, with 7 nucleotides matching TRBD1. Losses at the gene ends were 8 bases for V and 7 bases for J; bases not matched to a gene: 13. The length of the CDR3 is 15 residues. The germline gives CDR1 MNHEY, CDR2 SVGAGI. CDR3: CASRGQWVTNGELFF. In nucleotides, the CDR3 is TGTGCCAGCCGGGGACAGTGGGTTACGAACGGGGAGCTGTTTTTT.